A selection of T cell receptor beta chains follows, all from one sample in a study of OX40 agonist ivuxolimab in advanced cancers. The protocol was immunoSEQ multiplex PCR, while the TCRdb copy is restricted to in-frame clones and leaves out a portion. Of some 80,000 clones listed, roughly 90% are singletons. This sample comprised CD4+ or CD8+ T cells sorted from blood, obtained in a trial of the OX40 agonist ivuxolimab. The receptors here all came from an adult with an advanced solid tumor such as melanoma, head and neck, liver or kidney cancer. CDR3s include the opening cysteine and the closing phenylalanine or tryptophan. The D gene is left open where the match is weak. Clone sizes are given selectively: once, few, many, or a class where the clone is expanded.

d_gene: NA; j_gene: TRBJ1-4; abundance: NA; v_gene: TRBV11-2; CDR3nt: TGTGCCAGCAGCTTAGGACCCACCACCTCAGAAAAACTGTTTTTT; CDR3aa: CASSLGPTTSEKLFF
d_gene: TRBD1; j_gene: TRBJ1-2; abundance: NA; v_gene: TRBV5-1; CDR3nt: TGCGCCAGCACCAAGACAGGGGCGCCCTCAGCTTCATATGGCTACACCTTC; CDR3aa: CASTKTGAPSASYGYTF
d_gene: TRBD1; j_gene: TRBJ2-5; abundance: once; v_gene: TRBV30; CDR3nt: TGTGCCTGGACCCGCCGGGGGACAGGGGAGACCCAGTACTTC; CDR3aa: CAWTRRGTGETQYF
d_gene: NA; j_gene: TRBJ2-3; abundance: NA; v_gene: TRBV30; CDR3nt: TGTGCCTGCCGAAGAAGGAGGGAACTTTCCACAGATACGCAGTATTTT; CDR3aa: CACRRRRELSTDTQYF
d_gene: NA; j_gene: TRBJ2-2; abundance: NA; v_gene: TRBV18; CDR3nt: TGTGCCAGCTCACCGGGTGCCGGGGAGCTGTTTTTT; CDR3aa: CASSPGAGELFF
d_gene: TRBD1; j_gene: TRBJ2-7; abundance: NA; v_gene: TRBV7-8; CDR3nt: TGTGCCAGCAGCTTTGGGACAGCCGAGCAGTACTTC; CDR3aa: CASSFGTAEQYF
d_gene: NA; j_gene: TRBJ2-5; abundance: NA; v_gene: TRBV5-4; CDR3nt: TGTGCCAGCAGCTTGGTCCCAGCTAGTTCTGAAGAGACCCAGTACTTC; CDR3aa: CASSLVPASSEETQYF
d_gene: TRBD1; j_gene: TRBJ1-1; abundance: NA; v_gene: TRBV6-4; CDR3nt: TGTGCCAGCAGGGAACAGGGGGCGTCTGAAGCTTTCTTT; CDR3aa: CASREQGASEAFF
d_gene: NA; j_gene: TRBJ1-1; abundance: few; v_gene: TRBV5-6; CDR3nt: TGTGCCAGCAGCATTATACAGGGCGCCTCTGAAGCTTTCTTT; CDR3aa: CASSIIQGASEAFF
d_gene: NA; j_gene: TRBJ1-1; abundance: NA; v_gene: TRBV6-1; CDR3nt: TGTGCCAGCAGTGACCCCAGAGAAGGCACAGTGGGTGGAGCTTTCTTT; CDR3aa: CASSDPREGTVGGAFF
d_gene: NA; j_gene: TRBJ2-1; abundance: NA; v_gene: TRBV5-1; CDR3nt: TGCGCCAGCAGCCGCCCGGGGGCGGGAAGGAATGAGCAGTTCTTC; CDR3aa: CASSRPGAGRNEQFF
d_gene: NA; j_gene: TRBJ2-5; abundance: NA; v_gene: TRBV6-1; CDR3nt: TGTGCCAGCAGTGAAAGAGGGTGGAACAGAAAGACCCAGTACTTC; CDR3aa: CASSERGWNRKTQYF
d_gene: TRBD2; j_gene: TRBJ2-5; abundance: once; v_gene: TRBV9; CDR3nt: TGTGCCAGCAGCGTAACCGGGACTAGCGGGGGAGGGCAAGAGACCCAGTACTTC; CDR3aa: CASSVTGTSGGGQETQYF
d_gene: TRBD1; j_gene: TRBJ2-1; abundance: NA; v_gene: TRBV5-8; CDR3nt: TGTGCCAGCAGCACCCGGGGGACAGGGGGATACAATGAGCAGTTCTTC; CDR3aa: CASSTRGTGGYNEQFF
d_gene: NA; j_gene: TRBJ2-5; abundance: NA; v_gene: TRBV27; CDR3nt: TGTGCCAGCAGTTTAAAGGGTGCGAGAGAGACCCAGTACTTC; CDR3aa: CASSLKGARETQYF
d_gene: TRBD1; j_gene: TRBJ2-5; abundance: NA; v_gene: TRBV30; CDR3nt: TGTGCCTGGAGTGTAACAGGGGGCCAAGAGACCCAGTACTTC; CDR3aa: CAWSVTGGQETQYF
d_gene: TRBD1; j_gene: TRBJ2-2; abundance: once; v_gene: TRBV7-8; CDR3nt: TGTGCCAGCAGCACGGGACAGTGGAACACCGGGGAGCTGTTTTTT; CDR3aa: CASSTGQWNTGELFF
d_gene: TRBD2; j_gene: TRBJ2-1; abundance: NA; v_gene: TRBV7-9; CDR3nt: TGTGCCAGCAGCAACCGGAACCCCGGGACTAGCGGGAGCACTGAGCAGTTCTTC; CDR3aa: CASSNRNPGTSGSTEQFF
d_gene: NA; j_gene: TRBJ1-5; abundance: NA; v_gene: TRBV6-6; CDR3nt: TGTGCCAGCACCTCGAGAAGCGACAATCAGCCCCAGCATTTT; CDR3aa: CASTSRSDNQPQHF
d_gene: NA; j_gene: TRBJ2-7; abundance: NA; v_gene: TRBV5-6; CDR3nt: TGTGCCAGCAGCCGAGGACCCTCCTACGAGCAGTACTTC; CDR3aa: CASSRGPSYEQYF
d_gene: NA; j_gene: TRBJ1-1; abundance: once; v_gene: TRBV14; CDR3nt: TGTGCCAGCAGCCAAGTTCCAGGGATGGCTTTCTTT; CDR3aa: CASSQVPGMAFF
d_gene: NA; j_gene: TRBJ1-6; abundance: NA; v_gene: TRBV6-1; CDR3nt: TGTGCCAGCAGTGACCTATTGGGGACGGACACCAGGGACTTT; CDR3aa: CASSDLLGTDTRDF
d_gene: NA; j_gene: TRBJ1-5; abundance: NA; v_gene: TRBV16; CDR3nt: TGTGCCAGCAGCCAATCTAGGCAGCCCAATCAGCCCCAGCATTTT; CDR3aa: CASSQSRQPNQPQHF